This T cell receptor (beta chain) was identified in a study of OX40 agonist ivuxolimab in advanced cancers. Measured with immunoSEQ multiplex PCR; TCRdb has only the in-frame clones, and not every one. The data contain about 90,000 clones, approximately 91% of them seen just once; the ten biggest clones take up about 0.35%. After removal of 3 bases from V and 4 bases from J, the junction contained 6 bases not matched to a gene. From germline, CDR1 is SGHAT and CDR2 FQNNGV. The CDR3 totals 14 residues. The V gene is TRBV11-2, the J gene TRBJ2-7; 7 bases align to TRBD2. Sequences were derived from CD4+ or CD8+ T cells sorted from blood, sampled in a trial of the OX40 agonist ivuxolimab. The clonotype was recovered from an adult with an advanced solid tumor such as melanoma, head and neck, liver or kidney cancer. The CDR3 DNA reads TGTGCCAGCAGCTTCGCTAGCGGTGCATACGAGCAGTACTTC. The encoded protein is CASSFASGAYEQYF. Filled out from reference TRBV11-2 and TRBJ2-7, the complete variable domain reads EAGVAQSPRYKIIEKRQSVAFWCNPISGHATLYWYQQILGQGPKLLIQFQNNGVVDDSQLPKDRFSAERLKGVDSTLKIQPAKLEDSAVYLCASSFASGAYEQYFGPGTRLTVT.